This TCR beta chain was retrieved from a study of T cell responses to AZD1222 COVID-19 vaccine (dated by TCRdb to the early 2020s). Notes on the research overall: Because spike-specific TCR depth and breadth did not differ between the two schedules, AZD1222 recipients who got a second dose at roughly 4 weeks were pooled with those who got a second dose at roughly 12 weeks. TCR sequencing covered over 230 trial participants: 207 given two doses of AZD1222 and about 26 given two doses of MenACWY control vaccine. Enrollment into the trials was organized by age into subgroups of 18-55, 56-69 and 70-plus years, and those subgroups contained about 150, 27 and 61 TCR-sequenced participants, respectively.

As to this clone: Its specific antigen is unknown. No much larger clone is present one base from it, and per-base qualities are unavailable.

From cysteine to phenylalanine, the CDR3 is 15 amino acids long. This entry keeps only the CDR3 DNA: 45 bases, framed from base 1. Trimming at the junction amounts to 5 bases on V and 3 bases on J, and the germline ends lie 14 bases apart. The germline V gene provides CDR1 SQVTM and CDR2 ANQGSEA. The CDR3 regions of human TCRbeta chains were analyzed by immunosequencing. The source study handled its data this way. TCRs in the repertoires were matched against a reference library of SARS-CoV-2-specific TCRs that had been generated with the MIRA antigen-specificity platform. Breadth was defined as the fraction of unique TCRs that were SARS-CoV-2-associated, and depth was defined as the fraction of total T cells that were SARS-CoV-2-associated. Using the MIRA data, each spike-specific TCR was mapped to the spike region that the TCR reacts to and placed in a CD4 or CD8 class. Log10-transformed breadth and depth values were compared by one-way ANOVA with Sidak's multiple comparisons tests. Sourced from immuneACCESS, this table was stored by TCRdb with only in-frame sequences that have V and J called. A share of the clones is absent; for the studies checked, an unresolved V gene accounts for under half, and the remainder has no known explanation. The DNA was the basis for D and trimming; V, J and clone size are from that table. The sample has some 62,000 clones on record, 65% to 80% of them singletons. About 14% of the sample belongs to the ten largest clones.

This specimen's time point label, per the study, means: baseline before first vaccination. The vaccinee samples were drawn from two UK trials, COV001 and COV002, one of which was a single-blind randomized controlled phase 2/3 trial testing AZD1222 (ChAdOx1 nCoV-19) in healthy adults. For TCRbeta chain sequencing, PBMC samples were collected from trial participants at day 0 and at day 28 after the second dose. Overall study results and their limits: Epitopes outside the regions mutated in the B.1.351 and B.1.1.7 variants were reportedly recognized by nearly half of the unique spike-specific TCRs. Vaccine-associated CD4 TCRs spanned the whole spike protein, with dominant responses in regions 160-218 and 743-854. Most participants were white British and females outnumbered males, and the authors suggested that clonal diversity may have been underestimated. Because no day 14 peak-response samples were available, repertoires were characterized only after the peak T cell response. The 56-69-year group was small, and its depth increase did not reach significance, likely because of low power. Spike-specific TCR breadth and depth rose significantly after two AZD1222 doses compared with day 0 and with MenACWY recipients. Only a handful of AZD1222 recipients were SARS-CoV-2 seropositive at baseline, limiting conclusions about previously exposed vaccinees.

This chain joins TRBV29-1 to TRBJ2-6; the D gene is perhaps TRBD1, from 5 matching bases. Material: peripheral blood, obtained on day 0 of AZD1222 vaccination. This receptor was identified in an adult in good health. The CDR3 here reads CSVRTGLSGANVLTF. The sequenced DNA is TGCAGCGTTAGAACAGGTCTGAGTGGGGCCAACGTCCTGACTTTC.